This TCR beta chain is drawn from a study of spatial heterogeneity in lung cancer. Study information: Tumor-region counts of TCR transcripts tracked strongly with a T cell module score from matched bulk RNA-seq.

TCRdb redid the calling of the 5' RACE reads with MiXCR, one entry per CDR3 protein. The table shows 20,000 to 25,000 distinct CDR3 sequences, with approximately 8.8% occurring only once. This clonotype was counted ten times or more. The target antigen is unknown. Germline V gene sequence: CDR1 MGHRA, CDR2 YSYEKL. The V end lost 4 bases, the J end lost 5 bases, and 15 bases lay between the germline ends. The CDR3 runs to 15 residues. Study-level results: Coverage of tumor T cells, by estimate, reached 6% to 8% for alpha chains and approximately 13% for beta chains. In tumors, expanded intratumoral alpha and beta TCR counts tracked mutation counts.

Time point indicated: sample taken at primary tumor resection. This chain joins TRBV4-1 and TRBJ2-1; unclear D gene. The receptor was derived from a male donor with early-stage non-small cell lung cancer. The source material was lung tumor tissue, sampled at surgery. CDR3 residues: CASSRPFGANNEQFF. CDR3 nucleotides: TGCGCCAGCAGCCGACCCTTTGGCGCCAACAATGAGCAGTTCTTC.